The entry that follows covers one T cell receptor (beta chain) sequence. Antigen unknown. The data stem from a study of cytomegalovirus exposure and HLA in healthy donors. The study's findings and limits: High specificity and sensitivity for cytomegalovirus status were reported for the classifier. A later analysis appeared to link common viral pathogens to several of the most significant clusters. While the bulk of TCR sequences proved rare, some public TCRs turned up in many donors. In a later analysis, a genetic analysis reported fewer productive-TCR N-insertions in an Asian-associated ancestry cluster than the cohort average.

The junction had 7 bases not matched to a gene; V was cut back by 6 bases and J by 1 base. Germline assignment: CDR1 MDHEN and CDR2 SYDVKM. The CDR3 runs to 15 residues. This PCR relied on a set of 60 Vbeta primers and 13 Jbeta primers. Assay: immunoSEQ multiplex PCR; the TCRdb copy retains only in-frame clones and omits some. Here the sample table reports over 100,000 clones. The sample was PBMCs. The genes are TRBV28 and TRBJ2-3; 7 bases fit TRBD2. The receptor's source is a man aged 18 to 30 in good health and CMV-seronegative. This CDR3 reads CASSRPAGGTDTQYF. The CDR3 nucleotides read TGTGCCAGCAGCCGGCCGGCGGGGGGCACAGATACGCAGTATTTT. Based on the CDR3 plus reference TRBV28 and TRBJ2-3, the full variable domain is DVKVTQSSRYLVKRTGEKVFLECVQDMDHENMFWYRQDPGLGLRLIYFSYDVKMKEKGDIPEGYSVSREKKERFSLILESASTNQTSMYLCASSRPAGGTDTQYFGPGTRLTVL.